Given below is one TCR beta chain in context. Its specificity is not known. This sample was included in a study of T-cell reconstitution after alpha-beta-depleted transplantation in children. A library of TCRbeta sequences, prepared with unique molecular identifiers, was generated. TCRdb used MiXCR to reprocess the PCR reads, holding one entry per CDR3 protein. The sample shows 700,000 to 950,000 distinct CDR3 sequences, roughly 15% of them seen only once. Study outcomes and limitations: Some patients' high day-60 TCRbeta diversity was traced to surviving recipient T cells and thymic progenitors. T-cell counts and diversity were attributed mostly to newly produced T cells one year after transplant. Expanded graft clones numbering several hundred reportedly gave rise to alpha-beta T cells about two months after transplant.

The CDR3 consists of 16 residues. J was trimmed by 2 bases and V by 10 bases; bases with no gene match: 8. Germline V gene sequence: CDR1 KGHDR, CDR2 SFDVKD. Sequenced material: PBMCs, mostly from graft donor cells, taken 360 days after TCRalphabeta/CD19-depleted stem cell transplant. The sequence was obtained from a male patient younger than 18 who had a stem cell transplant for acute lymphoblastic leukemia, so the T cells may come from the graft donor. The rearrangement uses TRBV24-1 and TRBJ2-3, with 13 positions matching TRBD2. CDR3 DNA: TGTGCCACGCCCGGGACTAGCGGGGAAACCACAGATACGCAGTATTTT. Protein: CATPGTSGETTDTQYF.